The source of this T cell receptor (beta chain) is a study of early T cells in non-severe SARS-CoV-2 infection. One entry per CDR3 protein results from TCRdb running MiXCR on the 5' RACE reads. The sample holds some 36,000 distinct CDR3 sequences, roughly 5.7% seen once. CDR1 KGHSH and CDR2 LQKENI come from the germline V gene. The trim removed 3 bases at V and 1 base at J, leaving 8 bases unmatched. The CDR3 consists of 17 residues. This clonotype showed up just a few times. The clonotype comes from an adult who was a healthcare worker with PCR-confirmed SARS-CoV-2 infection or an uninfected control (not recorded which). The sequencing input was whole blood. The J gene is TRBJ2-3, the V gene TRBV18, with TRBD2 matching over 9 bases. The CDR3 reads CASSPLLVAGGTDTQYF. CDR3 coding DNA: TGTGCCAGCTCACCCCTGCTAGTAGCGGGAGGCACAGATACGCAGTATTTT. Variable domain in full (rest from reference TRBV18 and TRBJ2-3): NAGVMQNPRHLVRRRGQEARLRCSPMKGHSHVYWYRQLPEEGLKFMVYLQKENIIDESGMPKERFSAEFPKEGPSILRIQQVVRGDSAAYFCASSPLLVAGGTDTQYFGPGTRLTVL.